This TCR beta chain was recorded in a study of Graves' ophthalmopathy and Graves' hyperthyroidism. Trimming stripped 0 bases from V and 6 bases from J, with 8 bases between. CDR3 length: 13 amino acids. Looked up from germline, CDR1 is SNHLY and CDR2 is FYNNEI. The authors amplified TCR beta CDR3 regions from RNA transcripts. Scientists carried out first-round RT-PCR using HTBI primers and then a second-round multiplex PCR. A single record per CDR3 protein comes from TCRdb applying MiXCR to the multiplex PCR reads. The sample records approximately 1.2 million distinct CDR3 sequences, around a third being singletons.

V gene TRBV2 combines with J gene TRBJ1-2; D is unclear. The source of this sequence is an adult man with Graves' hyperthyroidism. What was sequenced was peripheral blood or thyroid tissue (not recorded which). The CDR3 protein is CASSEARWHGYTF. The DNA for the CDR3 is TGTGCCAGCAGTGAAGCGCGGTGGCATGGCTACACCTTC.